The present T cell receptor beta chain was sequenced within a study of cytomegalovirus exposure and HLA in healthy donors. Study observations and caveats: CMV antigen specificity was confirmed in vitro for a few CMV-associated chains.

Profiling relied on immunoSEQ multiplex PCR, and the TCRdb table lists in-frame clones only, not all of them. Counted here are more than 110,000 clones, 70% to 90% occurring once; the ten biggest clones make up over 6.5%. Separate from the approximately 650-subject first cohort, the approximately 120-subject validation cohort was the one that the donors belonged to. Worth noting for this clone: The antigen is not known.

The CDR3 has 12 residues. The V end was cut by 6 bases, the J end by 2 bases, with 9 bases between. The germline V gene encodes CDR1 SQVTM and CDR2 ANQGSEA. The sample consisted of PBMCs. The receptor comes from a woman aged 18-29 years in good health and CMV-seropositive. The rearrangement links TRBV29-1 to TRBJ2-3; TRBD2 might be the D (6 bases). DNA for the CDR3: TGCAGCGTGGAGGGGCCCACAGATACGCAGTATTTT. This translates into CSVEGPTDTQYF.